This T cell receptor beta chain was sequenced in a study of CD4 T cells in relation to SARS-CoV-2 and coronaviruses. The ends were cut back, 3 bases at V and 1 base at J, with 3 bases in the middle. The CDR3 loop spans 11 amino acids. Germline CDR1 GTSNPN, CDR2 SVGIG (reference sequence). Details on this clone: Its target is unknown.

Before the COVID-19 pandemic, during about 2011-2019, CD4+ T cells were taken from unexposed donors. CD4+ T cells were isolated from the cells after about nine days of culture. The method was immunoSEQ multiplex PCR; TCRdb's version includes in-frame clones alone and lacks a portion of them. The repertoire includes about 25,000 clones, roughly 82% of them detected once, and around 13% sits in the top ten. General observations from the study: Compared with monoreactive clones, crossreactive clones showed significantly weaker SARS-CoV-2 expansion.

Sequenced sample: CD4+ T cells from PBMCs, cultured in vitro. This clonotype originated in a human donor in good health. The chain employs TRBV30 and TRBJ1-2; D ambiguous. The CDR3 DNA sequence: TGTGCCTGGAGGATTAACTATGGCTACACCTTC. Its translation: CAWRINYGYTF.